The 19 T cell receptor beta chains reported below all come from one sample, sequenced in a study of T cell clonotyping in hematopoietic cell transplantation. Clones were read by immunoSEQ multiplex PCR, and TCRdb kept only the in-frame ones, dropping some. The data contain about 15,000 clones, 70% to 90% of them singletons. The sequencing input was peripheral blood mononuclear cells. Receptor source: a woman between 40 and 55 years old in good health. Some clones in this sample may be carry-over from other donors' samples.

The CDR3 DNA reads TGTGCCAGCAGCCCCGCGGGGGAAGGTGAAGCTTTCTTT. Translating gives CASSPAGEGEAFF. The V call is TRBV9, the J call TRBJ1-1; D is possibly TRBD1 (5 bases). From germline, CDR1 is SGDLS and CDR2 YYNGEE. The ends were cut back, 4 bases at V and 7 bases at J, with 14 bases in the middle. The CDR3 is 13 residues long.

V and J are TRBV5-4 and TRBJ1-2; weak D call: TRBD1 (5 bases). Germline V gives CDR1 SGHNT, CDR2 YYREEE (reference sequence). With 4 bases removed from V and 5 bases from J, the gap between germline ends came to 12 bases. The CDR3 is made up of 13 amino acids. CDR3 protein: CASSPDSYYGYTF. In nucleotides, the CDR3 is TGTGCCAGCAGCCCCGACAGCTATTATGGCTACACCTTC.

This chain links TRBV29-1 with TRBJ2-7; 9 bases line up with TRBD2. Germline V gives CDR1 SQVTM, CDR2 ANQGSEA. With V trimmed by 4 bases and J by 1 base, 8 bases remained unmatched. CDR3 length: 15 amino acids. The CDR3 reads CSVVGPTSGSYEQYF. CDR3 in DNA: TGCAGCGTTGTTGGTCCGACTAGCGGATCCTACGAGCAGTACTTC.

The chain joins TRBV28 to TRBJ1-5; the D is unclear. V was pared by 2 bases and J by 4 bases, with 6 bases between. CDR1 is MDHEN and CDR2 is SYDVKM in the germline V gene. The CDR3 has 13 residues. The CDR3 loop is CASSLGSNQPQHF. CDR3 bases: TGTGCCAGCAGTTTAGGGTCTAATCAGCCCCAGCATTTT.

This chain connects TRBV2 to TRBJ1-2; D may be TRBD1 (5 bases). CDR1 is SNHLY and CDR2 is FYNNEI in the germline V gene. The V gene lost 10 bases and the J gene lost 1 base, with 10 bases spanning the gap. CDR3 length: 12 amino acids. DNA for the CDR3: TGTGCCACACGGGGGTTTAACTATGGCTACACCTTC. It translates to CATRGFNYGYTF.

This chain links TRBV27 with TRBJ2-3, with no clear D. Germline values: CDR1 MNHEY, CDR2 SMNVEV (reference sequence). V was pared by 6 bases and J by 0 bases, with 13 bases between. This CDR3 region has 15 residues. The CDR3 protein is CASRPKSSSTDTQYF. In DNA, the CDR3 is TGTGCCAGCAGGCCTAAGTCCTCTAGCACAGATACGCAGTATTTT.

The chain combines TRBV5-4 with TRBJ2-7; 8 positions agree with TRBD2. CDR1 and CDR2 (germline): SGHNT, YYREEE (reference sequence). CDR3 length equals 15 residues. Trimming cost V 0 bases and J 7 bases; bases outside gene matches: 9. Here the CDR3 DNA reads TGTGCCAGCAGCTTGGCGGGAGGGCCCTTGGGAGAGCAGTACTTC. This encodes CASSLAGGPLGEQYF. Combining the CDR3 with reference TRBV5-4 and TRBJ2-7 gives the whole variable domain ETGVTQSPTHLIKTRGQQVTLRCSSQSGHNTVSWYQQALGQGPQFIFQYYREEENGRGNFPPRFSGLQFPNYSSELNVNALELDDSALYLCASSLAGGPLGEQYFGPGTRLTVT.

The chain couples TRBV7-2 to TRBJ2-5; D call uncertain. The germline V gene has CDR1 SGHTA and CDR2 FQGNSA. The CDR3 consists of 13 residues. Trimming removed 5 bases at V and 3 bases at J, with 10 bases between. CDR3: CASSPYVEETQYF. CDR3 nucleotides: TGTGCCAGCAGCCCTTATGTGGAAGAGACCCAGTACTTC.

V and J are TRBV29-1 and TRBJ1-2; 7 bases agree with TRBD1. The V gene's germline CDR1 is SQVTM and CDR2 ANQGSEA. The CDR3 is 12 amino acids. The V and J ends lost 6 bases and 4 bases, in that order; junction bases with no gene match: 5. Here the CDR3 reads CSVRTGSYGYTF. For the CDR3, the DNA is TGCAGCGTACGGACAGGATCCTATGGCTACACCTTC.

The rearrangement uses TRBV2 and TRBJ1-5; TRBD1 matches 8 bases. Germline trimming cut 6 bases from V and 0 bases from J; bases unmatched to any gene: 10. The CDR3 extends over 17 amino acids. The germline V gene encodes CDR1 SNHLY and CDR2 FYNNEI. The CDR3 is CASSAGGGFGSNQPQHF. Here the CDR3 DNA reads TGTGCCAGCAGCGCAGGGGGCGGGTTTGGTAGCAATCAGCCCCAGCATTTT.

This sequence joins TRBV27 and TRBJ1-5; no reliable D call. Germline V gives CDR1 MNHEY, CDR2 SMNVEV (reference sequence). The CDR3 runs 11 residues. With 2 bases removed from V and 11 bases from J, the gap between germline ends came to 7 bases. CDR3 loop: CASSLPQTQHF. The CDR3 nucleotides are TGTGCCAGCAGTTTACCCCAAACCCAGCATTTT.

The chain has TRBV14 and TRBJ2-7, with D possibly called TRBD1 or TRBD2 (5 bases each). Looked up from germline, CDR1 is SGHDN and CDR2 is FVKESK. V lost 1 base and J lost 2, with 15 bases in between. The CDR3 sequence is 16 residues long. The CDR3 bases are TGTGCCAGCAGCCAAGGTCTCGGATGGGGGACCTACGAGCAGTACTTC. Residues: CASSQGLGWGTYEQYF.

A few counts support this clone. V is TRBV6-5 and J is TRBJ1-1; D gene uncertain. Germline V CDR1 and CDR2: MNHEY, SVGAGI. The germline V and J ends were trimmed by 6 bases and 5 bases, with 13 bases remaining between them. The CDR3 extends over 13 amino acids. CDR3: CASRYQGTTEAFF. The CDR3 coding sequence is TGTGCCAGCAGGTATCAAGGAACAACTGAAGCTTTCTTT.

The CDR3 reads CASSSGTTDTQYF. The CDR3 coding sequence is TGTGCCAGCAGCTCGGGGACAACCGATACGCAGTATTTT. The rearrangement links TRBV7-7 to TRBJ2-3, with D possibly matching TRBD1 (6 bases). The V gene lost 4 bases and the J gene lost 6 bases, with 11 bases spanning the gap. Germline assignment: CDR1 SSHAT and CDR2 FNYEAQ (reference sequence). The CDR3 has 13 residues.

V gene TRBV5-1 combines with J gene TRBJ2-7; 8 nucleotides match TRBD2. Germline V gene data show CDR1 as SGHRS and CDR2 as YFSETQ. The J segment lost 1 base and the V segment lost 4 bases, leaving 10 bases of the junction unmatched. This CDR3 contains 16 residues. This CDR3 is CASSGSDSSGSYEQYF. The CDR3 nucleotides read TGCGCCAGCAGCGGGTCGGACTCTAGCGGGTCCTACGAGCAGTACTTC.

The chain carries TRBV5-6 and TRBJ1-3; D is possibly TRBD1 (5 bases). Looked up from germline, CDR1 is SGHDT and CDR2 is YYEEEE. Deletions cut 4 bases from V and 0 bases from J, with 14 bases between. The CDR3 has 16 amino acids. CDR3 in DNA: TGTGCCAGCAGCCAGGACACGGGGACCTCTGGAAACACCATATATTTT. As protein: CASSQDTGTSGNTIYF.

V is TRBV6-5 and J is TRBJ1-2; 7 bases align to TRBD1. This CDR3 is 12 amino acids long. Trimming took 5 bases from V and 8 from J; bases not matched to a gene: 5. Germline V CDR1 and CDR2: MNHEY, SVGAGI. This chain's CDR3 is CASSLQGRGYTF. CDR3 nucleotides: TGTGCCAGCAGTCTACAGGGGCGAGGCTACACCTTC.

This clone was seen more than once but under ten times. The rearrangement joins TRBV19 to TRBJ1-2, with D uncertain. With 6 bases removed from V and 3 bases from J, the gap between germline ends came to 11 bases. This CDR3 region has 13 residues. CDR1 and CDR2 from the germline V gene are LNHDA and SQIVND (reference sequence). The CDR3 region is CASRKDGDYGYTF. For the CDR3, the DNA is TGTGCCAGTAGGAAGGACGGAGACTATGGCTACACCTTC.

The chain has TRBV28 and TRBJ2-3, with D perhaps matching TRBD2 (6 bases). The CDR3 is 17 amino acids. Germline assignment: CDR1 MDHEN and CDR2 SYDVKM. V was trimmed by 4 bases and J by 1 base, leaving 18 bases between them. DNA for the CDR3: TGTGCCAGCAGTTCAAGTAGTAGCGGCCAAGGCACAGATACGCAGTATTTT. Its translation is CASSSSSSGQGTDTQYF.